This T cell receptor beta chain was retrieved from a study of T-cell reconstitution after alpha-beta-depleted transplantation in children (dated by TCRdb to 2015 to 2016). With respect to the entire study: Using TCR repertoire profiling, the study quantitatively followed how T-cell immune reconstitution unfolded in children after TCRalphabeta/CD19-depleted allogeneic hematopoietic cell transplantation.

Points on this clonotype: It has no known antigen specificity. No much larger clone is present one base from it, and per-base qualities are unavailable.

Library preparation employed PCR. For sequencing, an Illumina HiSeq 2500 was employed. To normalize quantification of the TCRbeta repertoire, the TCR libraries were built with molecular barcoding that relied on unique molecular identifiers. The raw public data were reprocessed by TCRdb itself: fastp quality trimming at Q25, MiXCR clonotype calling, in-frame beta chains only. Merged by CDR3 protein, the rows form single entries marked with the most common genes and DNA. For this sample there are some 550,000 distinct CDR3 sequences; approximately 20% appear just once. In total, the top ten clones hold roughly 3.3% of the sample. Trimming at the junction amounts to 1 base on V and 5 bases on J, and the germline ends lie 12 bases apart. The germline V gene supplies CDR1 SNHLY and CDR2 FYNNEI. The CDR3 sequence holds 15 residues, the cysteine and phenylalanine included. The retained sequence is limited to the CDR3, 45 bases, with the frame set at the first base.

The sequence derives from a human donor who donated a stem cell graft to a child with acute lymphoblastic leukemia. This material consisted of PBMCs from the stem cell graft donor, taken from the stem cell graft. The rearranged segments are TRBV2 and TRBJ2-1, with the D gene not clear enough to name. CDR3 loop: CASSEVASLNNEQFF. The sequenced DNA: TGTGCCAGCAGTGAAGTAGCTAGTCTGAACAATGAGCAGTTCTTC.